A selection of T cell receptor beta chains follows, all from one sample in a study of blood T cell repertoires in COVID-19. Clones were read by immunoSEQ multiplex PCR, and TCRdb kept only the in-frame ones, dropping some. The sample contains around 250,000 clones, 91% of which appear only once. Sequenced sample: PBMCs or T cells enriched from blood (not recorded which). The receptors were gathered from a human donor in a cohort exposed to, infected with or recovered from COVID-19 (not recorded which). The donor label of this sample is uncertain. Each CDR3 is given with its conserved first and last residue. The D gene is left open where the match is weak. Clone size, where shown, is once, few, many, or a class for clones that have expanded.

clone size | J gene | V gene | D gene | CDR3 DNA | CDR3 protein
NA | TRBJ2-1 | TRBV5-4 | TRBD2 | TGTGCCAGCAGCTCCGGGACTAGCGGGGGCACGGAGCAGTTCTTC | CASSSGTSGGTEQFF
NA | TRBJ1-1 | TRBV5-1 | TRBD1 | TGCGCCAGCGGGCTAGACAGGGGGCTTAGTGAAGCTTTCTTT | CASGLDRGLSEAFF
NA | TRBJ2-7 | TRBV10-2 | NA | TGCGCCAGCAGGAGGGACTTTTCCTACGAGCAGTACTTC | CASRRDFSYEQYF
NA | TRBJ1-5 | TRBV19 | TRBD1 | TGTGCCAGTAGTATCTCCGGGACAGGAACCAATCAGCCCCAGCATTTT | CASSISGTGTNQPQHF
NA | TRBJ1-1 | TRBV7-9 | TRBD1 | TGTGCCAGCAGCCTTCGTGGGACAGGACGGGTCGCCACTGAAGCTTTCTTT | CASSLRGTGRVATEAFF
NA | TRBJ2-1 | TRBV15 | TRBD2 | TGTGCCACCAGCATCGGGACTAGCGGGGATGAGCAGTTCTTC | CATSIGTSGDEQFF
NA | TRBJ2-3 | TRBV2 | TRBD2 | TGTGCCAGCGCAGGGGGACTAGCGGAAACCACAGATACGCAGTATTTT | CASAGGLAETTDTQYF
NA | TRBJ1-5 | TRBV5-6 | NA | TGTGCCAGCAGCCTGCAAGGGGATCTGAGCAATCAGCCCCAGCATTTT | CASSLQGDLSNQPQHF
NA | TRBJ2-5 | TRBV6-5 | TRBD1 | TGTGCCTGCTCACGGACAGGGGCGTCGGGGACCCAGTACTTC | CACSRTGASGTQYF
few | TRBJ1-2 | TRBV19 | NA | TGTGCCAGTACCCACATGTCTGGCTACACCTTC | CASTHMSGYTF
NA | TRBJ1-1 | TRBV5-6 | TRBD1 | TGTGCCAGCAGCTTGGTTACAGGGGGTGCTTTCTTT | CASSLVTGGAFF
NA | TRBJ1-4 | TRBV5-1 | NA | TGCGCCAGCAGCCGGTTAAGAGGAACTAATGAAAAACTGTTTTTT | CASSRLRGTNEKLFF
NA | TRBJ2-2 | TRBV7-9 | NA | TGTGCCAGCAGCTTCGGGTTCTCCGGGGAGCTGTTTTTT | CASSFGFSGELFF
NA | TRBJ1-2 | TRBV4-2 | NA | TGTGCCAGCAGCCAAGTAGGAGGGAACATCGGAGGCTACACCTTC | CASSQVGGNIGGYTF
few | TRBJ2-1 | TRBV6-2/TRBV6-3 | TRBD2 | TGTGCCAGCAGTACCGGAGCGGGGGACTTGGGTGAGCAGTTCTTC | CASSTGAGDLGEQFF
NA | TRBJ1-5 | TRBV27 | TRBD1 | TGTGCCAGCAGGGGGGACAGGGGAGGCAATCAGCCCCAGCATTTT | CASRGDRGGNQPQHF
once | TRBJ2-5 | TRBV7-9 | TRBD2 | TGTGCCAGCAGCTCCCGCCTAGCGGTGGTCCGAGAGACCCAGTACTTC | CASSSRLAVVRETQYF
once | TRBJ2-7 | TRBV11-2 | NA | TGTGCCAGCAGCTTCGAAGGGGCACGATCCTACGAGCAGTACTTC | CASSFEGARSYEQYF
NA | TRBJ1-2 | TRBV28 | TRBD1 | TGTGCCAGCAGTTTATCCAGGGGGAATAGCTATGGCTACACCTTC | CASSLSRGNSYGYTF
NA | TRBJ1-1 | TRBV9 | NA | TGTGCCAGCAGCGTAGGCAGGATCATGAACACTGAAGCTTTCTTT | CASSVGRIMNTEAFF
NA | TRBJ1-3 | TRBV30 | NA | TGTGCCCAACTCGGAGACTCTGGAAACACCATATATTTT | CAQLGDSGNTIYF
NA | TRBJ2-2 | TRBV7-6 | TRBD2 | TGTGCCAGCAGCTTGAGTGGGGGGGCGAACACCGGGGAGCTGTTTTTT | CASSLSGGANTGELFF
once | TRBJ2-2 | TRBV7-2 | NA | TGTGCCAGCAGCTTATCTGGGGGGAGTAGGACCGGGGAGCTGTTTTTT | CASSLSGGSRTGELFF
NA | TRBJ1-2 | TRBV18 | TRBD1 | TGTGCCAGCTCACCGGACAGGGATGGCTATGGCTACACCTTC | CASSPDRDGYGYTF
NA | TRBJ1-5 | TRBV6-5 | NA | TGTGCCAGCAGGGTGGCGGGAAATCAGCCCCAGCATTTT | CASRVAGNQPQHF
NA | TRBJ2-7 | TRBV6-2/TRBV6-3 | NA | TGTGCCAGCAGTTACTCGATCGGAATGGGGGCCCTCGAGCAGTACTTC | CASSYSIGMGALEQYF
NA | TRBJ2-1 | TRBV28 | NA | TGTGCCAGCAGCCGCTCCTACAATGAGCAGTTCTTC | CASSRSYNEQFF
NA | TRBJ1-2 | TRBV13 | NA | TGTGCCAGCAGCTTAGAACGGACTAATGGCTACACCTTC | CASSLERTNGYTF
NA | TRBJ2-5 | TRBV29-1 | TRBD1 | TGCAGCGTTTCGTCTGGGACAGGGAGGCCCCAAGAGACCCAGTACTTC | CSVSSGTGRPQETQYF
NA | TRBJ2-2 | TRBV16 | TRBD2 | TGTGCCAGCAGCCAAGGGACTATGAAGAACACCGGGGAGCTGTTTTTT | CASSQGTMKNTGELFF
NA | TRBJ1-2 | TRBV7-2 | NA | TGTGCCAGCAGCCCCCCCGGCAGGGCCCTCTATGGCTACACCTTC | CASSPPGRALYGYTF
NA | TRBJ1-1 | TRBV10-3 | TRBD1 | TGTGCCATCACCCGACAGGGTGAATTCACTGAAGCTTTCTTT | CAITRQGEFTEAFF
NA | TRBJ1-3 | TRBV7-7 | TRBD1 | TGTGCCAGCAGCCTTGGACAGGGTCCAGGAAACACCATATATTTT | CASSLGQGPGNTIYF
NA | TRBJ1-1 | TRBV2 | TRBD1 | TGTGCCAGCAGCCTTCAGGGACAGGGGGACACTGAAGCTTTCTTT | CASSLQGQGDTEAFF
NA | TRBJ1-1 | TRBV3-1/TRBV3-2 | NA | TGTGCCAGCAGTCAGGGGAACACTGAAGCTTTCTTT | CASSQGNTEAFF
NA | TRBJ1-2 | TRBV7-2 | NA | TGTGCCAGCAGCCAGATATTCACCTATGGCTACACCTTC | CASSQIFTYGYTF
NA | TRBJ2-7 | TRBV6-5 | NA | TGTGCCAGCAGTTACATCCGGCGGGGTCTTACCTACGAGCAGTACTTC | CASSYIRRGLTYEQYF
NA | TRBJ2-7 | TRBV24-1 | TRBD1 | TGTGCCACCAGTGAGACCGGGACAGGCTCCTACGAGCAGTACTTC | CATSETGTGSYEQYF
NA | TRBJ1-2 | TRBV28 | NA | TGTGCCAGCAGTTCAGGGGAACCCTATGGCTACACCTTC | CASSSGEPYGYTF
NA | TRBJ2-6 | TRBV6-1 | NA | TGTGCCAGCAGTGAACTCGGGGCTGGGGCCAACGTCCTGACTTTC | CASSELGAGANVLTF
NA | TRBJ2-1 | TRBV5-1 | TRBD1 | TGCGCCAGCAGCAGGGAAGGGGGCGCGGCGTACAATGAGCAGTTCTTC | CASSREGGAAYNEQFF